These 9 T cell receptor beta chains originate from one sample sequenced in a study of T cells in Graves' hyperthyroidism and ophthalmopathy. Template material for amplifying TCR beta CDR3 regions consisted of RNA transcripts. The TCR CDR3 first-round RT-PCR relied on the HTBI primer set. MiXCR, applied by TCRdb to the multiplex PCR reads, yields one record per CDR3 protein. The sample contains hundreds of thousands of distinct CDR3 sequences, around 22% of which appear only once. Sequencing input: blood. The receptors come from a woman in her thirties with Graves' ophthalmopathy.

This clonotype has just a few counts. This chain uses TRBV6-1 with TRBJ2-7; perhaps D is TRBD1 or TRBD2 (5 bases each). CDR1 is MNHNS, CDR2 SASEGT, per germline. V lost 8 bases to trimming and J lost 0 bases, with 17 bases between them. The CDR3 spans 15 residues. The DNA of the CDR3 is TGTGCCAGCGGGACGGGACGGTTGTACTCCTACGAGCAGTACTTC. Translation: CASGTGRLYSYEQYF.

This chain links TRBV6-1 with TRBJ1-2; 8 bases line up with TRBD1. The CDR3 is 12 residues long. Germline V gives CDR1 MNHNS, CDR2 SASEGT. V was clipped by 6 bases and J by 7 bases; unmatched bases: 4. The CDR3 nucleotides are TGTGCCAGCAGGGTGACAGGGGCTGGCTACACCTTC. It specifies CASRVTGAGYTF.

The rearrangement links TRBV5-1 to TRBJ2-6; 8 positions match TRBD1. The CDR3 extends over 17 amino acids. Germline trimming cut 0 bases from V and 4 bases from J; bases unmatched to any gene: 6. Germline V CDR1 and CDR2: SGHRS, YFSETQ. CDR3: CASSLGDRGSGANVLTF. The CDR3 DNA sequence: TGCGCCAGCAGCTTGGGAGACAGGGGATCCGGGGCCAACGTCCTGACTTTC.

V and J are TRBV6-5 and TRBJ2-5; 10 bases are shared with TRBD2. This CDR3 region has 15 residues. The germline gives CDR1 MNHEY, CDR2 SVGAGI. With 3 bases clipped from V and 4 bases from J, the junction kept 5 bases outside the gene matches. CDR3 residues: CASSYGAGGLETQYF. In nucleotides, the CDR3 is TGTGCCAGCAGTTATGGAGCGGGGGGGCTAGAGACCCAGTACTTC.

This clonotype occurred many times. CDR3 amino acids: CASSQVSSNYGYTF. The CDR3 nucleotides are TGTGCCAGCAGCCAAGTGAGCAGTAACTATGGCTACACCTTC. The chain carries TRBV4-2 and TRBJ1-2; D is unclear. The CDR3 is made up of 14 amino acids. V was shortened by 1 base and J by 1 base, with 7 bases between the two germline ends. Per the germline V gene, CDR1 is LGHNA and CDR2 is YNFKEQ.

The chain recombines TRBV20-1 with TRBJ2-7, with 9 bases aligning to TRBD2. J gave up 3 bases and V 0 bases, and 6 bases lay outside the gene matches. CDR1 and CDR2 from the germline V gene are DFQATT and SNEGSKA (reference sequence). The CDR3 is 15 residues long. The CDR3 sequence is CSAREASGTDYEQYF. The CDR3 DNA follows: TGCAGTGCTAGAGAGGCTAGCGGGACTGACTACGAGCAGTACTTC.

This clonotype was recorded many times. The chain is built from TRBV13 and TRBJ2-2; the match to TRBD2 covers 13 bases. The trim removed 5 bases at V and 4 bases at J, leaving 4 bases unmatched. This CDR3 has 16 amino acids. Germline CDR1 PRHDT, CDR2 FYEKMQ (reference sequence). CDR3 sequence (DNA): TGTGCCAGCAGCCCGACTAGCGGGGGGTTCACCGGGGAGCTGTTTTTT. Protein: CASSPTSGGFTGELFF.

This clonotype was detected ten times or more. The chain links TRBV20-1 to TRBJ1-1; D is undetermined. This CDR3 region has 16 residues. Trimming removed 4 bases from V and 5 bases from J, with 23 bases in between. The germline V gene encodes CDR1 DFQATT and CDR2 SNEGSKA (reference sequence). CDR3 amino acids: CSATLPERRVGTEAFF. The CDR3 coding sequence is TGCAGTGCTACCTTGCCTGAGCGACGGGTGGGTACTGAAGCTTTCTTT.

The chain combines TRBV27 with TRBJ2-5; TRBD1 might be the D (8 bases). V shed 5 bases and J shed 0 bases, with 16 bases lying between them. Per germline, CDR1 MNHEY and CDR2 SMNVEV (reference sequence). This CDR3 comprises 16 residues. The CDR3 loop is CASSTRQGTNQETQYF. The CDR3 DNA sequence: TGTGCCAGCAGTACGCGACAGGGGACTAACCAAGAGACCCAGTACTTC.